This T cell receptor (beta chain) derives from a study of CD8 T cells in Susac syndrome. RNA amounts of about 0.45 to 1 ug underwent reverse transcription with random hexamers. TCRdb re-analysed the immunoSEQ multiplex PCR reads in MiXCR, keeping a single row per CDR3 protein. The sample includes about 130,000 distinct CDR3 sequences, about 93% seen only once; the top ten take over 0.2%. Germline V gene lookup returns CDR1 LNHNV and CDR2 YYDKDF (reference sequence). The CDR3 is 15 amino acids. Unmatched junction bases numbered 10, after V lost 5 bases and J lost 4 bases. The sequencing sample was made of CD8+ T cells from PBMCs. This receptor was identified in a human donor with multiple sclerosis. The chain joins TRBV15 to TRBJ2-7; 8 bases agree with TRBD2. DNA for the CDR3: TGTGCCACCAGCGCCAGAGCGAGCGGGAGTTACGAGCAGTACTTC. This encodes CATSARASGSYEQYF.